This TCR beta chain was found in a study of blood T cell repertoires in COVID-19. Study at large: Samples came from the United States, Italy and Spain, spanning acute and convalescent COVID-19. PBMCs, B-cell-depleted T cells, or T cells were the source of the cDNA or gDNA that made up the material.

V was pared by 8 bases and J by 0 bases, with 8 bases between. CDR1 and CDR2 from the germline V gene are MDHEN and SYDVKM. This CDR3 is 13 amino acids long. As handled by the study authors: Reference gene primer amplification yielded estimated nucleated cell counts. TCRdb keeps only in-frame clones here, not all; method: immunoSEQ multiplex PCR. The DNA gave D and trimming, while V, J and clone size come from that table. The sample lists roughly 190,000 clones, 80% to 85% seen once, with roughly 6.1% in the top ten. Note on this clone: The same CDR3 arises from other DNA sequences in this sample as well.

Sequencing was performed on peripheral blood. The clonotype comes from a woman aged 40 to 49 with acute or convalescent COVID-19. This chain uses TRBV28 with TRBJ2-1; weak D call: TRBD2 (5 bases). The CDR3 reads CASYRDSYNEQFF. The DNA of the CDR3 is TGTGCCAGCTACCGGGACTCCTACAATGAGCAGTTCTTC.